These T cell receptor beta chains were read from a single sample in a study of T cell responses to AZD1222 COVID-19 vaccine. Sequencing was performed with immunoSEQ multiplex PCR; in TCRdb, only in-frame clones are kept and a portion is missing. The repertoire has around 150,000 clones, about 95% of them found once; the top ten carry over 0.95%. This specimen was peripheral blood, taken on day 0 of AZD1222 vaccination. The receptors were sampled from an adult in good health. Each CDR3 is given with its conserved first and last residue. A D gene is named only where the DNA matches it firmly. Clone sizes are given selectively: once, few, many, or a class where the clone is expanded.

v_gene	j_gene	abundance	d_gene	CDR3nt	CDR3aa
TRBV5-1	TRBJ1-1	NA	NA	TGTGCCAGCAGCTTGGATAGGGGTTTGGAAGCTTTCTTT	CASSLDRGLEAFF
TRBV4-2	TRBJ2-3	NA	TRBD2	TGTGCCAGCAGCCAGACAAAAGGACTAGCGGGGGGCAAACGAGACACAGATACGCAGTATTTT	CASSQTKGLAGGKRDTDTQYF
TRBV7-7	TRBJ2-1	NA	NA	TGTGCCAGCAGTAGGGTGGTTTTTGACAATGAGCAGTTCTTC	CASSRVVFDNEQFF
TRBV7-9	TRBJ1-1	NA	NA	TGTGCCAGCAGCTTAGAGGTTACCATGAACACTGAAGCTTTCTTT	CASSLEVTMNTEAFF
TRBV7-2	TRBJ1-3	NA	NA	TGTGCCAGCAGCTTAGCGGTTGAAAGTTCCACCATATATTTT	CASSLAVESSTIYF
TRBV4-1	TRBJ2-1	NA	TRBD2	TGCGCCAGCAGCCAGAGACCGGGACTAGCGGGAGTTAATGAGCAGTTCTTC	CASSQRPGLAGVNEQFF
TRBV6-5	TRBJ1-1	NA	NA	TGTGCCAGCAGTTACATTACCGGGGGCGGCTTACGAGGAGCTTTCTTT	CASSYITGGGLRGAFF
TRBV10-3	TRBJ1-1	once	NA	TGTGCCATCGCGATGGGGGGGGGAACTGAAGCTTTCTTT	CAIAMGGGTEAFF
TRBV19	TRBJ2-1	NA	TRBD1	TGTGCCAGTAGTTTTGGACAGGGTTCCTACAATGAGCAGTTCTTC	CASSFGQGSYNEQFF
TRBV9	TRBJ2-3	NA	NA	TGTGCCAGCAGCGTAGGTGTCGATCTATGGCAGTATTTT	CASSVGVDLWQYF
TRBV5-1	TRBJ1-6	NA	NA	TGCGCCAGCAGCTTGGTCTCCGGCAACAATTCACCCCTCCACTTT	CASSLVSGNNSPLHF
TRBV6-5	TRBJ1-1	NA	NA	TGTGCCAGCAGCAGAAACGGACAGATGAACACTGAAGCTTTCTTT	CASSRNGQMNTEAFF
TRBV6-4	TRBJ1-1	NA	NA	TGTGCCAGCAGTCAACAGCTGAACACTGAAGCTTTCTTT	CASSQQLNTEAFF
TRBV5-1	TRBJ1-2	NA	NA	TGCGCCAGCAGCTCTGGGGGACCTCCTCCCTCGAGCTACACCTTC	CASSSGGPPPSSYTF
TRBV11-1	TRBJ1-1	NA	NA	TGTGCCAGCAGCTTCCGGGGGGCAACTGAAGCTTTCTTT	CASSFRGATEAFF
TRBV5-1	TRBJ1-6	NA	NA	TGCGCCAGCAGCTTCCTTGGGGGATCCTATAATTCACCCCTCCACTTT	CASSFLGGSYNSPLHF
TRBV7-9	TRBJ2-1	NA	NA	TGTGCCAGCAGCCTCAAGCCGGGGTTGGAGGGTGAGCAGTTCTTC	CASSLKPGLEGEQFF
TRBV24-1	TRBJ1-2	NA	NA	TGTGCCACCAGTGCCTCCCCGTGGGGGGGGTCTAACTATGGCTACACCTTC	CATSASPWGGSNYGYTF
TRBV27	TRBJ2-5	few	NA	TGTGCCAGCAGTCGGCGACTAGGGGAGACCCAGTACTTC	CASSRRLGETQYF
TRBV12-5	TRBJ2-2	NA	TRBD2	TGTGCTAGTGGTTCCGTTATAGTCGGGAGGGCCACCGGGGAGCTGTTTTTT	CASGSVIVGRATGELFF
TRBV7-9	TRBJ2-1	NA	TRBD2	TGTGCCAGCAGCTTAGGACTAGCGGGGCTTTACAATGAGCAGTTCTTC	CASSLGLAGLYNEQFF
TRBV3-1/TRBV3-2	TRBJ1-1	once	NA	TGTGCCAGCAGCCATTCAGGGTTTGGGAACACTGAAGCTTTCTTT	CASSHSGFGNTEAFF
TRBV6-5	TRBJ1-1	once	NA	TGTGCCAGCAGTTACTCGTTTGGGACGGGGAACACTGAAGCTTTCTTT	CASSYSFGTGNTEAFF